Listed below are T cell receptor beta chains from one sample, sequenced in a study of regulatory T cells in long-lasting Graves disease. TCRdb processed the multiplex PCR reads anew with MiXCR; each CDR3 protein has one entry. Of about 220,000 distinct CDR3 sequences in the sample, roughly 20% were seen once. These data were also reused for a study on T cells in Graves' hyperthyroidism and ophthalmopathy.

Sequencing used peripheral blood mononuclear cells (PBMCs), obtained at new diagnosis, from a patient treated with antithyroid drugs. The receptors shown here come from a woman younger than 45 with Graves disease. Each CDR3 is given with its conserved first and last residue. The D gene is left open where the match is weak. Clone sizes are given selectively: once, few, many, or a class where the clone is expanded.

many	-	TRBV9	TRBJ1-1	TGTGCCAGCAGCCCCGGACGGGGGTGGACTGAAGCTTTCTTT	CASSPGRGWTEAFF
few	-	TRBV6-2/TRBV6-3	TRBJ1-4	TGTGCCAGCAGTTACATGGGGGGGCGCGCTGAAAAACTGCTTTTT	CASSYMGGRAEKLLF
many	TRBD1	TRBV19	TRBJ2-2	TGTGCCAGTAGCCCTTTGACAGGGGGTGGCCCCGGGGAGCTGTTTTTT	CASSPLTGGGPGELFF
many	TRBD2	TRBV9	TRBJ2-1	TGTGCCAGCAGCGTACGTCCCGGTAGCGGGGGGGCCTCCTACAATGAGCAGTTCTTC	CASSVRPGSGGASYNEQFF
many	-	TRBV5-6	TRBJ2-5	TGTGCCAGCAGCTTGGCGTTGGGGGTCCAAGAGACCCAGTACTTC	CASSLALGVQETQYF
many	TRBD2	TRBV19	TRBJ2-1	TGTGCCAGTAGTGTCGACGCGGGGGTGAGCTCCTACAATGAGCAGTTCTTC	CASSVDAGVSSYNEQFF
-	TRBD1	TRBV28	TRBJ1-4	TGTGCCAGCAGTCGGACAGGGGGCGATGAAAAACTGTTTTTT	CASSRTGGDEKLFF
many	-	TRBV19	TRBJ2-2	TGTGCCAGTAGCGCCCCTGGGAGATGGTTGGCGAACACCGGGGAGCTGTTTTTT	CASSAPGRWLANTGELFF
-	-	TRBV3-1	TRBJ2-5	TGTGCCAGCAGCCAAGACGAGCAGGTCCATGAGACCCAGTACTTC	CASSQDEQVHETQYF
-	TRBD2	TRBV6-2/TRBV6-3	TRBJ2-3	TGTGCCAGCAGTGAGAGACTAGCGGGATACCCAGATACGCAGTATTTT	CASSERLAGYPDTQYF
many	TRBD1	TRBV28	TRBJ2-4	TGTGCCAGCAGTGCAAACAGGGGGAAAGCCAAAAACATTCAGTACTTC	CASSANRGKAKNIQYF
many	-	TRBV18	TRBJ2-7	TGTGCCAGCTCCGACCTGGACGAGCAGTACTTC	CASSDLDEQYF
many	-	TRBV7-9	TRBJ1-5	TGTGCCAGCAGCTTAGCGGGGGCGGGGGATCAGCCCCAGCATTTT	CASSLAGAGDQPQHF
few	-	TRBV29-1	TRBJ2-3	TGCAGCGGGTACACAGATACGCAGTATTTT	CSGYTDTQYF
many	-	TRBV2	TRBJ1-5	TGTGCCAGCAGTGAAAGGTGGGATCAGCCCCAGCATTTT	CASSERWDQPQHF
few	-	TRBV7-9	TRBJ2-6	TGTGCCACAACCAGGGCCTCCTCTGGGGCCAACGTCCTGACTTTC	CATTRASSGANVLTF
few	TRBD2	TRBV28	TRBJ2-1	TGTGCCAGCAGTTCTTTCGGGGGGGGGGCAAGGAATGAGCAGTTCTTC	CASSSFGGGARNEQFF
-	TRBD1	TRBV12-3/TRBV12-4	TRBJ2-7	TGTGCCAGCAACAGGGGATCCTACGAGCAGTACTTC	CASNRGSYEQYF
many	TRBD2	TRBV27	TRBJ2-7	TGTGCCAGCAGTTCGACTTTTAGCGGGAGGGGGGTAGGCGAGCAGTACTTC	CASSSTFSGRGVGEQYF
-	-	TRBV20-1	TRBJ1-4	TGCGGTGCTAGGGTCCCGGGGCGAGGGGGTGAAAAACTGTTTTTT	CGARVPGRGGEKLFF
many	TRBD1	TRBV5-6	TRBJ2-3	TGTGCCAGCAGCTTGCCTGGACAGGGGACAGATACGCAGTATTTT	CASSLPGQGTDTQYF
many	TRBD1	TRBV6-5	TRBJ2-3	TGTGCCAGCAGTTTACAGGGGGCGGTTAGCACAGATACGCAGTATTTT	CASSLQGAVSTDTQYF
-	-	TRBV19	TRBJ1-1	TGTGCCAGTAAGATGACCGCGAACACTGAAGCTTTCTTT	CASKMTANTEAFF
many	-	TRBV12-3/TRBV12-4	TRBJ1-2	TGTGCCAGCAGTCCAACAGGTATCCAATATGGCTACACCTTC	CASSPTGIQYGYTF
many	-	TRBV13	TRBJ1-2	TGTGCCAGCAGCTTAGGACAGGGCGGCGGCTACACCTTC	CASSLGQGGGYTF
once	-	TRBV27	TRBJ1-6	TGTGCCAGTATGAGACAGCTAAATTCACCCCTCCACTTT	CASMRQLNSPLHF
-	-	TRBV2	TRBJ2-7	TGTGCCAGTCAAGGGCGACTGTTCTACGAGCAGTACTTC	CASQGRLFYEQYF
many	-	TRBV12-5	TRBJ2-5	TGTGCTAGTGGTTCCCGTAAGGGGGGGACCCAGTACTTC	CASGSRKGGTQYF
-	TRBD2	TRBV11-2	TRBJ2-1	TGTGCCAGCAGCTTACCGATGACGGGAGGGAGGGTCTACAATGAGCAGTTCTTC	CASSLPMTGGRVYNEQFF
many	TRBD1	TRBV14	TRBJ2-7	TGTGCCAGCAGTCCGGGACAGCACTACGAGCAGTACTTC	CASSPGQHYEQYF
many	-	TRBV5-6	TRBJ1-1	TGTGCCAGCGCGCGGGGCAGGTTATTGAGGTGGACTGAAGCTTTCTTT	CASARGRLLRWTEAFF
many	TRBD1	TRBV9	TRBJ2-4	TGTGCCAGCAGCCCTAGGAGCGACCGGACAGGGAGTGTCAAAAACATTCAGTACTTC	CASSPRSDRTGSVKNIQYF